The present entry profiles one TCR beta chain with its context. The record originates from a study of blood T cells in healthy people across ages. The CDR3 has 11 residues. Trimming left V 5 bases short and J 9 bases short, with 9 bases between. A sample-barcoded 5' primer and a J-beta primer mix were used in a second PCR of about 7 to 12 cycles. TCRdb recomputed calls from the 5' RACE reads with MiXCR, one row per CDR3 protein. The sample includes 800,000 to 1,300,000 distinct CDR3 sequences, approximately 25% of them seen just once. This sample also belongs to another study, concerning T cells of mothers and their children.

The sample consisted of blood. This chain uses TRBV12-3 or TRBV12-4 with TRBJ2-3; D is unresolved. The receptor's source is a girl aged 2 to 9 in good health. The DNA of the CDR3 is TGTGCCAGCAGTGTGGAGCCGACGCAGTATTTT. Residues: CASSVEPTQYF.